The subject of this entry is one TCR beta chain. The read stops 3 residues short of the end of the CDR3; the missing end is completed from the germline J gene. The data stem from a study of T cells in women clearing cervical HPV infection. Germline V gene lookup returns CDR1 LNHDA and CDR2 SQIVND (reference sequence). The CDR3 spans 15 residues. J was trimmed by 2 bases and V by 5 bases; bases with no gene match: 8. Generated by immunoSEQ multiplex PCR, the TCRdb table keeps only in-frame clones and is missing some. The sample table includes more than 30,000 clones. The specimen sequenced was blood buffy coat. The source of this sequence is a woman aged 18 to 75 with a cervical HPV16 infection that either progressed to CIN3+ or cleared (not recorded which). The chain recombines TRBV19 with TRBJ1-1, with 7 nucleotides matching TRBD1. The part of the CDR3 DNA that was read is TGTGCCAGTAGTCCCCTCGACAGGGTAAACACTGAA. The encoded protein is CASSPLDRVNTE. The entire CDR3 protein is CASSPLDRVNTEAFF.